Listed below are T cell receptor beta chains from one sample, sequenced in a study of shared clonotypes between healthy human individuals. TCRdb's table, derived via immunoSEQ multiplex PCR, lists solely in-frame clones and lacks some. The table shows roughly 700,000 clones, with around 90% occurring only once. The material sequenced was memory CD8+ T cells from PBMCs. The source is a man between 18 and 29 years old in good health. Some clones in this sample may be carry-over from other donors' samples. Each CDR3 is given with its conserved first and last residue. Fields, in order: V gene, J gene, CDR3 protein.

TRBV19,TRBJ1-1,CASSPDRVGDTEAFF
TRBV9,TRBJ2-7,CASSLGTGPSYEQYF
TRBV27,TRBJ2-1,CASSFGFAEQFF
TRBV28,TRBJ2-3,CASSLPDGSSTDTQYF
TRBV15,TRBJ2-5,CATSRERTKQETQYF
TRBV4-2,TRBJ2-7,CASSLGGREQYF
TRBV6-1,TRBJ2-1,CASSEVVAGVNEQFF
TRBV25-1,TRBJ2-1,CATLDRGSPYNEQFF
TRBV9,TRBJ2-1,CASSVAYLSLSNEQFF
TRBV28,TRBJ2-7,CASSSASRYYEQYF
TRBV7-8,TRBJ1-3,CASSSAGFSGNTIYF
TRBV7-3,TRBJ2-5,CASSPAGAETQYF
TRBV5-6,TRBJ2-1,CASSFGTGLYNEQFF
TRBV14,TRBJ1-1,CASSQVGFSGSLEAFF
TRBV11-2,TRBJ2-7,CASSLGAGRSYEQYF
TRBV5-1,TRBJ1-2,CASSSSGGDYGYTF
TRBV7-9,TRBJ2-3,CASSPGEGALYF
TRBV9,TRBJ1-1,CASSPRTTGNTEAFF
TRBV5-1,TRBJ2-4,CASSLGRRSNIQYF
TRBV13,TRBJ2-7,CASQWGASYEQYF
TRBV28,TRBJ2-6,CASSLLQGSLSGANVLTF
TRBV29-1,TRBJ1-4,CSVEVVGTLNEKLFF
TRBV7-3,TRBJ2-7,CASSTQGFYEQYF
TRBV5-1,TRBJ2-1,CASSRTSGSHNEQFF
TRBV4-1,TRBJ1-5,CASSQVMAVNSNQPQHF
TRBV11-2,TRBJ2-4,CASSSGGAKNIQYF
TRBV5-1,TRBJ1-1,CASSLGNWNTEAFF